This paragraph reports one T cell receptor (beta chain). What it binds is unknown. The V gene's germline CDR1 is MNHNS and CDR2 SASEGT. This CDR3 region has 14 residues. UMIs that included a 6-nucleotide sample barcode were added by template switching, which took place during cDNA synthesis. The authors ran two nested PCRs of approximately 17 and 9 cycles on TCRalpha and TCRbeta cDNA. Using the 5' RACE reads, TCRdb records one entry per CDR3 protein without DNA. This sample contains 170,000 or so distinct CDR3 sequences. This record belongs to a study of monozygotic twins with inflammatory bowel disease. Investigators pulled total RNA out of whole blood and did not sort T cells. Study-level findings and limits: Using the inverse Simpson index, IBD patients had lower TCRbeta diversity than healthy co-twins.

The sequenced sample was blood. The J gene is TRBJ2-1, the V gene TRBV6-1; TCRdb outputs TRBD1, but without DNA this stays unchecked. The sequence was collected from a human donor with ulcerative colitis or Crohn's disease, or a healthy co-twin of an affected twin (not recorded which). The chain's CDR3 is CASDRDRANNEQFF.